This is a list of T cell receptor beta chains from one sample in a study of CD8+ T cells in alopecia areata. Clones were read by immunoSEQ multiplex PCR, and TCRdb kept only the in-frame ones, dropping some. The sample contains over 85,000 clones, over 70% of which appear only once. The specimen was CD8+ T cells sorted from blood, collected at approximately week 42, from a patient treated with tofacitinib. Source of these receptors: a human donor with alopecia areata. Each CDR3 is given with its conserved first and last residue. A D gene is named only where the DNA matches it firmly. Only part of the rows carry a size: once, few, many, or a class if the clone is expanded.

cdr3_aa	cdr3_nt	d_call	j_call	clone_size	v_call
CASSESGGTYEQYF	TGTGCCAGCAGTGAAAGCGGGGGGACCTACGAGCAGTACTTC	TRBD2	TRBJ2-7	.	TRBV27
CASTVGQGGNEQFF	TGTGCCAGCACCGTCGGACAGGGGGGAAATGAGCAGTTCTTC	TRBD1	TRBJ2-1	.	TRBV6-5
CASSPDLKGISGANVLTF	TGTGCCAGCAGCCCCGATCTGAAAGGGATCTCTGGGGCCAACGTCCTGACTTTC	.	TRBJ2-6	few	TRBV11-2
CASSLVAGGRTDTQYF	TGTGCCAGCAGCTTAGTAGCGGGGGGTAGAACAGATACGCAGTATTTT	TRBD2	TRBJ2-3	.	TRBV7-2
CSVGGSSEAFF	TGCAGCGTTGGAGGGAGTTCTGAAGCTTTCTTT	.	TRBJ1-1	few	TRBV29-1
CASSRRVNTEAFF	TGTGCCAGTAGTCGTCGGGTAAACACTGAAGCTTTCTTT	.	TRBJ1-1	.	TRBV19
CASSQDWQGDQPQHF	TGCGCCAGCAGCCAAGATTGGCAGGGTGATCAGCCCCAGCATTTT	.	TRBJ1-5	.	TRBV4-3
CSVDPGRGYGYTF	TGCAGCGTTGATCCGGGTCGTGGCTATGGCTACACCTTC	.	TRBJ1-2	.	TRBV29-1
CASSSGGRTGELFF	TGTGCCAGCAGTTCGGGGGGGCGCACCGGGGAGCTGTTTTTT	TRBD2	TRBJ2-2	few	TRBV25-1
CAWSGGSGYTF	TGTGCCTGGAGTGGAGGGAGCGGCTACACCTTC	.	TRBJ1-2	.	TRBV30
CASSLGTGSWGDTIYF	TGTGCCAGCAGCTTAGGGACAGGGTCCTGGGGAGACACCATATATTTT	TRBD1	TRBJ1-3	.	TRBV13
CASSAGRGSYGYTF	TGTGCCAGCAGCGCGGGGAGAGGATCCTATGGCTACACCTTC	.	TRBJ1-2	.	TRBV9
CASSLGRVTDTQYF	TGTGCCAGCAGCTTAGGGAGGGTCACAGATACGCAGTATTTT	.	TRBJ2-3	many	TRBV7-9
CASSAWGDTEAFF	TGTGCCAGCAGCGCTTGGGGGGACACTGAAGCTTTCTTT	.	TRBJ1-1	.	TRBV11-2
CASSLYPSGTGNQPQHF	TGTGCCAGCAGTTTATACCCTTCCGGGACAGGCAATCAGCCCCAGCATTTT	TRBD1	TRBJ1-5	.	TRBV27
CSTEGQGYGYTF	TGCAGCACCGAAGGGCAGGGCTATGGCTACACCTTC	.	TRBJ1-2	.	TRBV29-1
CAISKGQGTEAFF	TGTGCCATCAGTAAGGGACAGGGAACTGAAGCTTTCTTT	TRBD1	TRBJ1-1	few	TRBV10-3
CASSGQGWTEAFF	TGTGCCAGCAGCGGTCAGGGTTGGACTGAAGCTTTCTTT	.	TRBJ1-1	.	TRBV9
CSAGTAYEQYF	TGCAGCGCCGGGACAGCTTACGAGCAGTACTTC	TRBD1	TRBJ2-7	few	TRBV29-1
CASSRVAGGNQPQHF	TGCGCCAGCAGCCGCGTCGCAGGGGGTAATCAGCCCCAGCATTTT	TRBD1	TRBJ1-5	.	TRBV4-3
CASARLGELFF	TGTGCCAGCGCGCGACTTGGGGAGCTGTTTTTT	.	TRBJ2-2	.	TRBV7-2
CASSLGVAGYIKETQYF	TGTGCCAGCAGCTTGGGGGTAGCGGGATATATAAAAGAGACCCAGTACTTC	TRBD2	TRBJ2-5	once	TRBV5-6
CASSDRETQYF	TGTGCCAGCTCTGACCGAGAGACCCAGTACTTC	.	TRBJ2-5	.	TRBV27
CAISEGTGRTNNEQFF	TGTGCCATCAGCGAGGGGACGGGCAGGACAAACAATGAGCAGTTCTTC	.	TRBJ2-1	.	TRBV10-3
CASSPSGLAGTYEQYF	TGCGCCAGCAGCCCCTCGGGACTAGCGGGGACCTACGAGCAGTACTTC	TRBD2	TRBJ2-7	.	TRBV4-1
CAWSPSSGHRYGYTF	TGTGCCTGGAGTCCTTCTTCGGGGCACCGCTATGGCTACACCTTC	.	TRBJ1-2	.	TRBV30
CASSLTSGGEETQYF	TGCGCCAGCAGCTTGACTAGCGGGGGGGAAGAGACCCAGTACTTC	TRBD2	TRBJ2-5	once	TRBV5-1
CSVGGTGGESGEAFF	TGCAGCGTTGGAGGGACAGGGGGCGAGTCCGGAGAGGCTTTCTTT	TRBD1	TRBJ1-1	.	TRBV29-1
CSVEDRLKGYTF	TGCAGCGTTGAAGACCGGCTTAAGGGCTACACCTTC	.	TRBJ1-2	.	TRBV29-1
CASSSGGELFF	TGTGCCAGCAGCTCGGGCGGGGAGCTGTTTTTT	.	TRBJ2-2	.	TRBV28
CASSQGTGLNEQFF	TGTGCCAGCAGTCAAGGGACAGGTCTAAATGAGCAGTTCTTC	TRBD1	TRBJ2-1	.	TRBV27
CASPAGGSSYNEQFF	TGTGCCAGCCCGGCCGGGGGCAGCTCCTACAATGAGCAGTTCTTC	.	TRBJ2-1	.	TRBV2
CASSVGQGAYGYTF	TGTGCCAGCAGCGTCGGGCAGGGGGCCTATGGCTACACCTTC	TRBD1	TRBJ1-2	.	TRBV9
CASSYLKRGGIETQYF	TGTGCCAGCAGTTACCTCAAAAGGGGCGGTATTGAGACCCAGTACTTC	.	TRBJ2-5	.	TRBV6-6
CASSLRQGLYTEAFF	TGTGCCAGCAGCTTGCGCCAGGGGTTGTACACTGAAGCTTTCTTT	.	TRBJ1-1	.	TRBV11-2
CASSLTVDTEAFF	TGTGCCAGCAGTTTAACTGTGGACACTGAAGCTTTCTTT	.	TRBJ1-1	few	TRBV27
CASSLGLNYEQYF	TGTGCCAGCAGCTTAGGGCTAAACTACGAGCAGTACTTC	.	TRBJ2-7	.	TRBV11-2
CASSRDSLNTEAFF	TGCGCCAGCAGCCGGGACAGCCTGAACACTGAAGCTTTCTTT	TRBD1	TRBJ1-1	.	TRBV4-3
CASSDGGPQHF	TGCGCCAGCAGTGATGGAGGGCCCCAGCATTTT	.	TRBJ1-5	.	TRBV10-2
CASSLAGGPNQPQHF	TGCGCCAGCAGCTTGGCCGGGGGGCCCAATCAGCCCCAGCATTTT	.	TRBJ1-5	.	TRBV5-1
CAIRTSGGNTGELFF	TGTGCCATCAGGACTAGCGGGGGGAACACCGGGGAGCTGTTTTTT	TRBD2	TRBJ2-2	.	TRBV10-3
CASSQDLATGWKTQYF	TGCGCCAGCAGCCAAGATCTTGCGACAGGGTGGAAGACCCAGTACTTC	TRBD1	TRBJ2-5	medium-sized	TRBV4-3
CASSQLSTTTEAFF	TGCGCCAGCAGTCAATTAAGTACGACCACTGAAGCTTTCTTT	.	TRBJ1-1	few	TRBV23-1
CSARGRAGPNF	TGCAGTGCTAGGGGACGCGCGGGACCTAATTTT	.	TRBJ1-4	.	TRBV20-1
CASSVAVGGQAYGYTF	TGTGCCAGCAGCGTAGCTGTGGGGGGACAGGCTTATGGCTACACCTTC	TRBD1	TRBJ1-2	.	TRBV9
CASSLDGNYGYTF	TGTGCCAGCAGCTTAGACGGCAACTATGGCTACACCTTC	.	TRBJ1-2	.	TRBV7-2
CASSLGARTEAFF	TGTGCCAGCAGTTTAGGGGCGCGCACTGAAGCTTTCTTT	.	TRBJ1-1	.	TRBV27
CASSLSLKTGGATDIQYF	TGTGCCAGCAGCTTGTCTCTCAAAACAGGGGGCGCTACGGACATTCAGTACTTC	TRBD1	TRBJ2-4	few	TRBV5-6
CASIDGNTDTQYF	TGCGCCAGCATTGACGGGAACACAGATACGCAGTATTTT	.	TRBJ2-3	.	TRBV10-2
CASSARGVQPQHF	TGTGCCAGCAGCGCCCGAGGGGTTCAGCCCCAGCATTTT	.	TRBJ1-5	.	TRBV9
CASRLNSEETQYF	TGCGCCAGCAGATTAAACAGCGAAGAGACCCAGTACTTC	.	TRBJ2-5	.	TRBV5-1
CASSLSGIGYTF	TGTGCCAGCAGTTTGTCTGGAATTGGCTACACCTTC	.	TRBJ1-2	.	TRBV25-1
CASSNRDRGLADTQYF	TGTGCCAGTAGTAACCGGGACAGGGGGCTGGCAGATACGCAGTATTTT	TRBD1	TRBJ2-3	.	TRBV19
CASSRSGGAEAFF	TGTGCCAGTAGTCGGAGCGGCGGGGCCGAGGCTTTCTTT	.	TRBJ1-1	.	TRBV19